These 19 T cell receptor beta chains share one sample of origin, sequenced in a study of OX40 agonist ivuxolimab in advanced cancers. The repertoire was sequenced with immunoSEQ multiplex PCR; TCRdb's copy has only in-frame clones and lacks some. This table has fewer than 85,000 clones, roughly four fifths appearing once. The sample in question was CD4+ or CD8+ T cells sorted from blood, obtained in a trial of the OX40 agonist ivuxolimab. Source of these receptors: an adult with an advanced solid tumor such as melanoma, head and neck, liver or kidney cancer.

The chain has TRBV21-1 and TRBJ1-5. TRBV21-1 is termed a pseudogene. The length of the CDR3 is 16 residues. This CDR3 is CASSKNWADDYQPQHF. CDR3 bases: TGTGCCAGCAGCAAAAATTGGGCAGATGACTATCAGCCCCAGCATTTT.

Of note for this clone: The sample carries other DNA sequences with the same CDR3. V gene TRBV7-9 combines with J gene TRBJ1-1; no reliable D call. CDR1 SEHNR and CDR2 FQNEAQ come from the germline V gene (reference sequence). V lost 1 base, J lost 4 bases, and 4 bases lay in between. The CDR3 spans 12 residues. This CDR3 reads CASSLVVTEAFF. The CDR3, as DNA: TGTGCCAGCAGCTTAGTTGTCACTGAAGCTTTCTTT.

The chain carries TRBV5-1 and TRBJ1-2; no clear D gene. Germline CDR1 reads SGHRS; CDR2 reads YFSETQ. V was clipped by 0 bases and J by 4 bases, with 7 bases between them. This CDR3 has 13 amino acids. The CDR3 reads CASSLDGPYGYTF. For the CDR3, the DNA is TGCGCCAGCAGCTTGGATGGCCCCTATGGCTACACCTTC.

V gene TRBV4-2 combines with J gene TRBJ2-3; perhaps D is TRBD1 or TRBD2 (5 bases each). The germline V and J ends were trimmed by 0 bases and 4 bases, with 14 bases remaining between them. This CDR3 has 16 residues. Germline lookup yields CDR1 LGHNA and CDR2 YNFKEQ. In nucleotides, the CDR3 is TGTGCCAGCAGCCAAGAAGAGGGACCCCACCCAGATACGCAGTATTTT. Amino acids: CASSQEEGPHPDTQYF.

In this sample, this clone turned up once. V is TRBV18 and J is TRBJ1-3; D is unclear. The V gene's germline CDR1 is KGHSH and CDR2 LQKENI. The V gene lost 2 bases and the J gene lost 0 bases, with 5 bases spanning the gap. This CDR3 region has 14 residues. The CDR3 loop is CASSPESSGNTIYF. CDR3 DNA sequence: TGTGCCAGCTCACCAGAGTCCTCTGGAAACACCATATATTTT.

V gene TRBV27 combines with J gene TRBJ2-1; TRBD2 matches at 9 bases. V shed 3 bases and J 1 base; nucleotides not matched to a gene: 1. The length of the CDR3 is 15 residues. Germline assignment: CDR1 MNHEY and CDR2 SMNVEV (reference sequence). For the CDR3, the DNA is TGTGCCAGCAGTTTCACTAGCGGGTCCTACAATGAGCAGTTCTTC. It specifies CASSFTSGSYNEQFF.

The J gene is TRBJ2-5, the V gene TRBV6-1; 9 bases agree with TRBD1. CDR1 is MNHNS, CDR2 SASEGT, per germline. Trimming cost V 5 bases and J 5 bases; bases outside gene matches: 6. The CDR3 spans 14 residues. Here the CDR3 DNA reads TGTGCCAGCAGTAGGACAGGGGATATCGAGACCCAGTACTTC. Translation gives CASSRTGDIETQYF.

The rearrangement uses TRBV11-2 and TRBJ1-1, with unresolved D. Germline lookup yields CDR1 SGHAT and CDR2 FQNNGV. Trimming took off 1 base at V and 8 bases at J, with 14 bases between the two ends. CDR3 length: 14 residues. The CDR3 region is CASSLASFLGEAFF. CDR3 nucleotide sequence: TGTGCCAGCAGCTTAGCGTCTTTCCTGGGGGAAGCTTTCTTT.

The chain joins TRBV2 to TRBJ2-3; D may be TRBD2 (5 bases). Deletions cut 7 bases from V and 1 base from J, with 12 bases between. Germline V gene lookup returns CDR1 SNHLY and CDR2 FYNNEI. The CDR3 extends over 14 amino acids. The CDR3 reads CASNEGSGTDTQYF. CDR3 DNA sequence: TGTGCCAGCAACGAGGGCTCCGGCACAGATACGCAGTATTTT.

The J gene is TRBJ2-7, the V gene TRBV28; D gene ambiguous. The CDR3 covers 11 residues. Germline values: CDR1 MDHEN, CDR2 SYDVKM. V was clipped by 4 bases and J by 3 bases, with 4 bases between them. The DNA for the CDR3 is TGTGCCAGCAGTTCCGTCTACGAGCAGTACTTC. Translation: CASSSVYEQYF.

The V call is TRBV4-2, the J call TRBJ2-5; TRBD1 matches at 7 bases. Germline-derived CDR1 and CDR2 are LGHNA and YNFKEQ. V dropped 1 base and J dropped 4; count of bases not matched to a gene: 15. The CDR3 is 18 residues long. This CDR3 is CASSQGRGGSGRSETQYF. CDR3 nucleotides: TGTGCCAGCAGCCAAGGTCGAGGGGGCTCCGGACGGTCAGAGACCCAGTACTTC.

The J gene is TRBJ2-3, the V gene TRBV4-1; D ambiguous. The CDR3 covers 16 residues. Germline-derived CDR1 and CDR2 are MGHRA and YSYEKL. The ends were cut back, 1 base at V and 2 bases at J, with 13 bases in the middle. CDR3 nucleotides: TGCGCCAGCAGCCAAGTTCTGGCGCGAGACACAGATACGCAGTATTTT. This gives the protein CASSQVLARDTDTQYF.

The chain uses TRBV5-1 and TRBJ2-5, with a possible D match to TRBD1 (6 bases). The CDR3 runs 14 residues. Germline V gene lookup returns CDR1 SGHRS and CDR2 YFSETQ. V gave up 0 bases and J gave up 5 bases, with 11 bases separating them. The CDR3 coding sequence is TGCGCCAGCAGCTTGGAAAGGGGGTGGGAGACCCAGTACTTC. As protein: CASSLERGWETQYF.

The rearrangement joins TRBV28 to TRBJ2-7; 8 positions match TRBD2. The CDR3 contains 16 residues. Trimming took 7 bases from V and 0 from J; bases not matched to a gene: 11. Germline V gene lookup returns CDR1 MDHEN and CDR2 SYDVKM. The CDR3 DNA reads as TGTGCCAGCAATCCGGCGGGAGCGGGGGCCTCCTACGAGCAGTACTTC. Its protein is CASNPAGAGASYEQYF.

The chain uses TRBV10-3 and TRBJ1-3; D unclear. Trimming removed 0 bases at V and 13 bases at J, with 10 bases between. This CDR3 region has 12 residues. The germline V gene encodes CDR1 ENHRY and CDR2 SYGVKD. The CDR3 region is CAISESKADIYF. In DNA form, the CDR3 reads TGTGCCATCAGTGAGTCGAAGGCGGATATATATTTT.

The gene calls are TRBV5-1 and TRBJ2-3; TRBD1 or TRBD2 may be the D gene (5 bases each). Germline V gene data show CDR1 as SGHRS and CDR2 as YFSETQ. The CDR3 totals 13 residues. Trimming took 1 base from V and 6 from J, leaving 9 bases between them. CDR3 sequence: CASSLSGTDTQYF. The CDR3, as DNA: TGCGCCAGCAGCTTGTCAGGGACCGATACGCAGTATTTT. Together with reference TRBV5-1 and TRBJ2-3, the CDR3 gives the full variable domain: KAGVTQTPRYLIKTRGQQVTLSCSPISGHRSVSWYQQTPGQGLQFLFEYFSETQRNKGNFPGRFSGRQFSNSRSEMNVSTLELGDSALYLCASSLSGTDTQYFGPGTRLTVL.

V usage is TRBV7-6 and J usage is TRBJ2-5; 13 nucleotides line up with TRBD2. Germline loops: CDR1 SGHVS, CDR2 FNYEAQ. V was pared by 5 bases and J by 5 bases, with 8 bases of the junction left unmatched. CDR3 length: 16 residues. CDR3 sequence reads: CASSHETSGGYETQYF. CDR3 sequence (DNA): TGTGCCAGCAGCCATGAGACTAGCGGGGGGTATGAGACCCAGTACTTC.

The chain couples TRBV5-1 to TRBJ2-3, with 7 bases fitting TRBD2. The germline gives CDR1 SGHRS, CDR2 YFSETQ. With V trimmed by 0 bases and J by 0 bases, 4 bases remained unmatched. The CDR3 spans 16 residues. The DNA of the CDR3 is TGCGCCAGCAGCTTGGCCTCGGGGGGTAGCACAGATACGCAGTATTTT. Translated, it gives CASSLASGGSTDTQYF.

CDR3 amino acids: CASSPDAGYQETQYF. As DNA, the CDR3 is TGTGCCAGCAGCCCGGATGCGGGTTACCAAGAGACCCAGTACTTC. The chain links TRBV5-4 to TRBJ2-5; possibly TRBD2 for D (5 bases). CDR3 length: 15 residues. Trimming cost V 4 bases and J 0 bases, with 13 bases left between them. CDR1 SGHNT and CDR2 YYREEE come from the germline V gene (reference sequence).